These 24 T cell receptor beta chains originate from one sample sequenced in a study of chemoradiotherapy in HPV16-positive cancers. Libraries were prepared by immunoSEQ multiplex PCR; TCRdb keeps only in-frame clonotypes and omits some of them. The data hold nearly 35,000 clones, with 92% observed a single time. The sample consisted of blood, taken from a patient who underwent chemoradiotherapy. The receptors stem from a human donor with HPV-associated anogenital cancer.

This chain uses TRBV5-1 with TRBJ1-6; D may be TRBD1 (5 bases). The germline V gene encodes CDR1 SGHRS and CDR2 YFSETQ. V lost 0 bases to trimming and J lost 5 bases, with 12 bases between them. CDR3 length: 16 amino acids. The CDR3 sequence is CASSLAGPENNSPLHF. Written as DNA, the CDR3 is TGCGCCAGCAGCTTGGCAGGGCCCGAGAATAATTCACCCCTCCACTTT.

The chain carries TRBV19 and TRBJ2-3; 7 nucleotides agree with TRBD2. J was trimmed by 1 base and V by 5 bases; bases with no gene match: 12. Per the germline V gene, CDR1 is LNHDA and CDR2 is SQIVND (reference sequence). This CDR3 has 17 amino acids. For the CDR3, the DNA is TGTGCCAGTAGTTCCCTGGGGAGGGACGAGGGCACAGATACGCAGTATTTT. This sequence encodes CASSSLGRDEGTDTQYF.

The genes are TRBV7-3 and TRBJ2-3; 11 nucleotides agree with TRBD2. V lost 4 bases and J lost 4; bases outside the gene matches: 4. This CDR3 contains 15 residues. Per the germline V gene, CDR1 is SGHTA and CDR2 is FQGTGA. DNA for the CDR3: TGTGCCAGCAGCTCTTCGGGACTAGCGGCAGATACGCAGTATTTT. Translating gives CASSSSGLAADTQYF.

This chain uses TRBV11-2 with TRBJ2-5; 9 bases line up with TRBD2. The CDR3 extends over 15 amino acids. The germline CDR1 and CDR2 sequences are SGHAT and FQNNGV. V shed 1 base and J 7 bases; nucleotides not matched to a gene: 7. CDR3 coding DNA: TGTGCCAGCAGCTTAGTCGCTAGCGGGGATTGGACCCAGTACTTC. Encoded protein: CASSLVASGDWTQYF.

The V and J genes are TRBV2 and TRBJ1-3; D unresolved. V lost 3 bases and J lost 4, with 4 bases in between. This CDR3 region has 12 residues. Germline V gives CDR1 SNHLY, CDR2 FYNNEI. In DNA form, the CDR3 reads TGTGCCAGCAGTGATTGGGGAAACACCATATATTTT. Amino acids: CASSDWGNTIYF. Full variable domain (remainder filled in from reference TRBV2 and TRBJ1-3): EPEVTQTPSHQVTQMGQEVILRCVPISNHLYFYWYRQILGQKVEFLVSFYNNEISEKSEIFDDQFSVERPDGSNFTLKIRSTKLEDSAMYFCASSDWGNTIYFGEGSWLTVV.

This sequence joins TRBV19 and TRBJ1-2, with D maybe TRBD1 (5 bases). The germline V gene has CDR1 LNHDA and CDR2 SQIVND (reference sequence). This CDR3 is 17 amino acids long. The V gene lost 1 base and the J gene lost 4 bases, with 19 bases spanning the gap. The CDR3 nucleotides read TGTGCCAGTAGTATAGTAAGCTCGACGGGACGTCCCTATGGCTACACCTTC. Amino acids: CASSIVSSTGRPYGYTF.

The V call is TRBV7-9, the J call TRBJ1-2, with D maybe TRBD1 (6 bases). The V end lost 5 bases, the J end lost 2 bases, and 18 bases lay between the germline ends. The CDR3 loop spans 16 amino acids. Germline values: CDR1 SEHNR, CDR2 FQNEAQ (reference sequence). CDR3 DNA: TGTGCCAGCAGCCGGGGGGGGGCAAGTTTCAACTATGGCTACACCTTC. This gives the protein CASSRGGASFNYGYTF.

The table lists this clone with a count of one. The rearrangement uses TRBV7-3 and TRBJ1-2, with D tentatively TRBD1 (6 bases). The CDR3 runs to 13 residues. The germline V gene encodes CDR1 SGHTA and CDR2 FQGTGA. V lost 3 bases and J lost 6, with 11 bases in between. CDR3 in DNA: TGTGCCAGCAGCTTGGGCAGGGGCCATGGCTACACCTTC. It encodes CASSLGRGHGYTF. The variable domain in full, with the rest retrieved from reference TRBV7-3 and TRBJ1-2, is GAGVSQTPSNKVTEKGKYVELRCDPISGHTALYWYRQSLGQGPEFLIYFQGTGAADDSGLPNDRFFAVRPEGSVSTLKIQRTERGDSAVYLCASSLGRGHGYTFGSGTRLTVV.

This rearrangement joins TRBV5-4 to TRBJ1-6, with D possibly matching TRBD1 (5 bases). Trimming removed 2 bases at V and 2 bases at J, with 11 bases between. The germline V gene has CDR1 SGHNT and CDR2 YYREEE (reference sequence). The CDR3 runs 16 residues. The CDR3 region is CASSFGGRTYNSPLHF. In nucleotides, the CDR3 is TGTGCCAGCAGCTTTGGGGGGAGGACCTATAATTCACCCCTCCACTTT.

The rearrangement uses TRBV6-1 and TRBJ2-1; 10 positions agree with TRBD2. The germline CDR1 and CDR2 sequences are MNHNS and SASEGT. Losses at the gene ends were 7 bases for V and 6 bases for J; bases not matched to a gene: 9. The CDR3 contains 15 residues. DNA for the CDR3: TGTGCCAGCATCAGAACTAGCGGGGTTTTCAATGAGCAGTTCTTC. Amino acids: CASIRTSGVFNEQFF.

This clone occurred once. This chain links TRBV29-1 with TRBJ1-2, with unresolved D. The germline V gene has CDR1 SQVTM and CDR2 ANQGSEA. V gave up 1 base and J gave up 4 bases, with 10 bases separating them. The CDR3 totals 13 residues. The chain's CDR3 is CSVEGGVVYGYTF. In DNA, the CDR3 is TGCAGCGTTGAAGGCGGGGTTGTCTATGGCTACACCTTC.

This sequence joins TRBV6-5 and TRBJ2-7; either TRBD1 or TRBD2 may fit D (5 bases each). The CDR3 spans 16 residues. Germline V lookup: CDR1 MNHEY, CDR2 SVGAGI. V was clipped by 2 bases and J by 5 bases, with 19 bases between them. CDR3 nucleotide sequence: TGTGCCAGCAGTTACGGTTTAGGAGCGGACAACGACGAGCAGTACTTC. The encoded protein is CASSYGLGADNDEQYF.

The V call is TRBV30, the J call TRBJ1-2, with 7 bases that match TRBD1. This CDR3 contains 14 residues. Looked up from germline, CDR1 is GTSNPN and CDR2 is SVGIG (reference sequence). With 0 bases clipped from V and 8 bases from J, the junction kept 9 bases outside the gene matches. CDR3 nucleotides: TGTGCCTGGAGTGTAGAGACAGGGCTGGAAGGCTACACCTTC. It specifies CAWSVETGLEGYTF.

The chain is built from TRBV4-1 and TRBJ2-7, with 9 bases matching TRBD1. Germline CDR1 and CDR2: MGHRA and YSYEKL. The CDR3 sequence is 16 residues long. The V segment lost 2 bases and the J segment 3 bases; nucleotides outside the gene matches: 8. In DNA form, the CDR3 reads TGCGCCAGCAGCCAAAAACAGGGGGCCGATGGCTACGAGCAGTACTTC. Encoded protein: CASSQKQGADGYEQYF.

The genes are TRBV5-1 and TRBJ1-1, with D uncertain. Trimming cost V 5 bases and J 2 bases, with 4 bases left between them. This CDR3 contains 11 residues. The V gene's germline CDR1 is SGHRS and CDR2 YFSETQ. CDR3 loop: CASRENTEAFF. The CDR3 bases are TGCGCCAGCAGGGAAAACACTGAAGCTTTCTTT.

The chain combines TRBV14 with TRBJ1-2; D is possibly TRBD1 (5 bases). Trimming left V 2 bases short and J 7 bases short, with 29 bases between. Germline V gene sequence: CDR1 SGHDN, CDR2 FVKESK. The CDR3 is 19 residues long. CDR3 DNA: TGTGCCAGCAGCCAACTCCCGGGGCTCAGGGCGAATTTACTTGGTGGCTACACCTTC. It encodes CASSQLPGLRANLLGGYTF. Based on the CDR3 plus reference TRBV14 and TRBJ1-2, the full variable domain is EAGVTQFPSHSVIEKGQTVTLRCDPISGHDNLYWYRRVMGKEIKFLLHFVKESKQDESGMPNNRFLAERTGGTYSTLKVQPAELEDSGVYFCASSQLPGLRANLLGGYTFGSGTRLTVV.

The genes are TRBV7-7 and TRBJ2-2; the D gene is possibly TRBD1 (6 bases). The CDR3 sequence is 15 residues long. Germline-derived CDR1 and CDR2 are SSHAT and FNYEAQ (reference sequence). V was trimmed by 1 base and J by 2 bases, leaving 8 bases between them. CDR3 loop: CASSLGGPNTGELFF. CDR3 coding DNA: TGTGCCAGCAGCTTAGGGGGGCCTAACACCGGGGAGCTGTTTTTT.

The genes are TRBV2 and TRBJ1-4; 7 bases fit TRBD1. The CDR3 totals 15 residues. V was pared by 5 bases and J by 2 bases, with 5 bases of the junction left unmatched. Germline V gene data show CDR1 as SNHLY and CDR2 as FYNNEI. In DNA form, the CDR3 reads TGTGCCAGCAGTCGACCGGGACAGACTAATGAAAAACTGTTTTTT. It translates to CASSRPGQTNEKLFF.

This chain links TRBV10-2 with TRBJ1-3; D not certain. Per germline, CDR1 WSHSY and CDR2 SAAADI. This CDR3 is 14 amino acids long. V lost 3 bases and J lost 3, with 9 bases in between. The CDR3 region has the DNA TGCGCCAGCAGTGATACCTTCGGTGGAAACACCATATATTTT. Translated, it gives CASSDTFGGNTIYF.

The chain is built from TRBV11-1 and TRBJ2-7; TRBD1 or TRBD2 may be the D gene (5 bases each). Germline V lookup: CDR1 SGHAT, CDR2 FQDESV (reference sequence). V gave up 2 bases and J gave up 2 bases, with 10 bases separating them. The CDR3 is made up of 14 amino acids. The CDR3 DNA is TGTGCCAGCAGCTTATGGGGGACCGCCTACGAGCAGTACTTC. This gives the protein CASSLWGTAYEQYF.

This clone appeared a single time. CDR3 protein: CASSRTGGGGYTF. In nucleotides, the CDR3 is TGTGCCAGCAGTCGGACAGGGGGCGGCGGCTACACCTTC. This sequence joins TRBV6-5 and TRBJ1-2; the match to TRBD1 covers 11 bases. V lost 5 bases to trimming and J lost 8 bases; unmatched junction nucleotides: 4. The CDR3 runs 13 residues. Germline loops: CDR1 MNHEY, CDR2 SVGAGI.

The chain couples TRBV7-9 to TRBJ2-7; D gene uncertain. The CDR3 has 14 residues. The V end lost 4 bases, the J end lost 5 bases, and 15 bases lay between the germline ends. Germline values: CDR1 SEHNR, CDR2 FQNEAQ (reference sequence). CDR3 region: CASSSDLAVNEQYF. The DNA for the CDR3 is TGTGCCAGCAGCTCCGACTTGGCCGTGAACGAGCAGTACTTC.

The V call is TRBV5-4, the J call TRBJ2-1; TRBD2 matches at 10 bases. With V trimmed by 2 bases and J by 6 bases, 5 bases remained unmatched. Germline V gene lookup returns CDR1 SGHNT and CDR2 YYREEE (reference sequence). The CDR3 contains 15 residues. CDR3: CASSFRAGGVNEQFF. The CDR3 DNA is TGTGCCAGCAGCTTTCGAGCGGGGGGGGTCAATGAGCAGTTCTTC.

This clone appeared once. The V and J genes are TRBV7-2 and TRBJ2-3; D is possibly TRBD2 (6 bases). The V and J ends lost 1 base and 4 bases respectively, with 9 bases between them. Germline-derived CDR1 and CDR2 are SGHTA and FQGNSA. This CDR3 has 14 residues. This CDR3 reads CASSLVAGPDTQYF. The CDR3 nucleotides are TGTGCCAGCAGCTTAGTTGCGGGGCCAGATACGCAGTATTTT.